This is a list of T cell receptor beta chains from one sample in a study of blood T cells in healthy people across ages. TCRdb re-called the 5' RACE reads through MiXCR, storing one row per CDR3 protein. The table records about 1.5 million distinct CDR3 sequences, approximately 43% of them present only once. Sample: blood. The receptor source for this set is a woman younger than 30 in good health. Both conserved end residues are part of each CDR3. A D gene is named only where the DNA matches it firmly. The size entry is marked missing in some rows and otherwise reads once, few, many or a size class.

CDR3aa: CASSFTGTSGSTEQFF
CDR3nt: TGTGCCAGCAGCTTCACCGGGACTAGCGGGAGTACTGAGCAGTTCTTC
abundance: few
v_gene: TRBV11-2
d_gene: TRBD2
j_gene: TRBJ2-1

CDR3aa: CSSGTGMNTEAFF
CDR3nt: TGCAGCTCCGGGACAGGGATGAACACTGAAGCTTTCTTT
abundance: few
v_gene: TRBV29-1
d_gene: TRBD1
j_gene: TRBJ1-1

CDR3aa: CASSSGLLFNYGYTF
CDR3nt: TGTGCCAGCAGCTCGGGATTACTATTTAACTATGGCTACACCTTC
abundance: .
v_gene: TRBV7-6
d_gene: .
j_gene: TRBJ1-2

CDR3aa: CASSLGQGMGSPLHF
CDR3nt: TGTGCCAGCAGCTTAGGACAGGGGATGGGCTCACCCCTCCACTTT
abundance: .
v_gene: TRBV7-6
d_gene: TRBD1
j_gene: TRBJ1-6

CDR3aa: CASSRGFEAFF
CDR3nt: TGTGCCAGCAGCCGAGGGTTTGAAGCTTTCTTT
abundance: .
v_gene: TRBV7-9
d_gene: .
j_gene: TRBJ1-1

CDR3aa: CASSYGRTSGSLREQYF
CDR3nt: TGTGCCAGCAGTTACGGGAGGACTAGCGGGAGCTTGCGTGAGCAGTACTTC
abundance: .
v_gene: TRBV6-6
d_gene: TRBD2
j_gene: TRBJ2-5

CDR3aa: CSAGGTYGYTF
CDR3nt: TGCAGTGCTGGGGGAACATATGGCTACACCTTC
abundance: many
v_gene: TRBV20-1
d_gene: .
j_gene: TRBJ1-2

CDR3aa: CASSLGGTWKTEQYF
CDR3nt: TGTGCCAGCAGCTTAGGCGGGACCTGGAAAACGGAGCAGTACTTC
abundance: .
v_gene: TRBV11-3
d_gene: .
j_gene: TRBJ2-5

CDR3aa: CASSFRASRVTDTQYF
CDR3nt: TGTGCCAGCAGCTTTAGAGCTAGCAGGGTCACAGATACGCAGTATTTT
abundance: .
v_gene: TRBV7-2
d_gene: .
j_gene: TRBJ2-3

CDR3aa: CASSSLAGRQETQFF
CDR3nt: TGTGCCAGCAGTTCCTTAGCGGGTAGACAAGAGACCCAGTTCTTC
abundance: .
v_gene: TRBV6-6
d_gene: TRBD2
j_gene: TRBJ2-1

CDR3aa: CASSPAEFTSTDAQYF
CDR3nt: TGCGCCAGCAGTCCCGCAGAATTTACTAGCACAGATGCGCAGTATTTT
abundance: .
v_gene: TRBV10-1
d_gene: .
j_gene: TRBJ2-3

CDR3aa: CASSIRDSWYWDNEQFF
CDR3nt: TGTGCCAGCAGTATCCGGGACAGTTGGTACTGGGACAATGAGCAGTTCTTC
abundance: .
v_gene: TRBV12-3/TRBV12-4
d_gene: TRBD1
j_gene: TRBJ2-1

CDR3aa: CASSYGALDYNEQYF
CDR3nt: TGTGCCAGCAGTTACGGGGCGCTCGATTACAATGAGCAGTACTTC
abundance: .
v_gene: TRBV6-6
d_gene: .
j_gene: TRBJ2-5

CDR3aa: CASSVAPAGQQETQYF
CDR3nt: TGTGCCAGCAGCGTAGCTCCAGCGGGGCAGCAAGAGACCCAGTACTTC
abundance: .
v_gene: TRBV9
d_gene: TRBD2
j_gene: TRBJ2-5